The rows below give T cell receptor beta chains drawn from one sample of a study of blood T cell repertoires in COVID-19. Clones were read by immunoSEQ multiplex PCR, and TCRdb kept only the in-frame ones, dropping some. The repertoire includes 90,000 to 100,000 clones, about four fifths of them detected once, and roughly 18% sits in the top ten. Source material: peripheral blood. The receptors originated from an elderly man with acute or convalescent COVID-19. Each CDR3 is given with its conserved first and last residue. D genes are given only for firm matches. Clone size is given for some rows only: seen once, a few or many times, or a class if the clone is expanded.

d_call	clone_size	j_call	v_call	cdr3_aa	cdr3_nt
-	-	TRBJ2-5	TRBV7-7	CASSSKGSEETQYF	TGTGCCAGCAGCTCCAAGGGGTCAGAAGAGACCCAGTACTTC
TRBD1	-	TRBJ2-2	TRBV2	CASREQGVITGELFF	TGTGCCAGCAGGGAACAGGGGGTAATAACCGGGGAGCTGTTTTTT
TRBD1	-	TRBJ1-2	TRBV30	CASPRTGANYGYTF	TGTGCCTCTCCAAGGACAGGCGCTAACTATGGCTACACCTTC
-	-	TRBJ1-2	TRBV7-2	CASSPPVDYGYTF	TGTGCCAGCAGCCCCCCGGTCGACTATGGCTACACCTTC
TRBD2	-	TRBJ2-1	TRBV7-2	CASSTSLSGRLRNEQFF	TGTGCCAGCAGCACTTCCCTTAGCGGGAGACTCCGCAATGAGCAGTTCTTC
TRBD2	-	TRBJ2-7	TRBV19	CASSILAEYEQYF	TGTGCCAGTAGTATCCTAGCGGAGTACGAGCAGTACTTC
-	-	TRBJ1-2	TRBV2	CASSLSGVEGYTF	TGTGCCAGCAGTCTTTCCGGGGTGGAGGGCTACACCTTC
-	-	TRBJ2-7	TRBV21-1	CASSKGDGSYEQYF	TGTGCCAGCAGCAAAGGAGACGGGTCCTACGAGCAGTACTTC
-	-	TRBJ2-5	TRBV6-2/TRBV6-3	CASSYSGLTGETQYF	TGTGCCAGCAGTTACTCAGGACTCACGGGGGAGACCCAGTACTTC
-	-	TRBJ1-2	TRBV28	CASTALGVSYGYTF	TGTGCCAGCACCGCCTTAGGAGTGAGCTATGGCTACACCTTC
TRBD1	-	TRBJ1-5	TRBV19	CASSSRTGVSNQPQHF	TGTGCCAGTAGTAGCCGGACAGGGGTCAGCAATCAGCCCCAGCATTTT
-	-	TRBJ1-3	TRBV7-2	CASSLGQVGNTIYF	TGTGCCAGCAGCTTAGGGCAGGTTGGAAACACCATATATTTT
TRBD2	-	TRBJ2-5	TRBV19	CASSLTSPGQETQYF	TGTGCCAGTAGTTTGACTAGCCCGGGGCAAGAGACCCAGTACTTC
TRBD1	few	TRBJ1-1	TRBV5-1	CASRAGGNTEAFF	TGCGCCAGCAGGGCAGGGGGGAACACTGAAGCTTTCTTT
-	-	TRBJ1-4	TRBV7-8	CASSSRLGEKLFF	TGTGCCAGCAGCTCCCGACTAGGTGAAAAACTGTTTTTT
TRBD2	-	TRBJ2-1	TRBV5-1	CASSLMTSGGGNEQFF	TGCGCCAGCAGCTTGATGACTAGCGGGGGAGGCAATGAGCAGTTCTTC
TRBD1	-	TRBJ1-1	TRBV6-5	CASRGGQGITEAFF	TGTGCCAGCAGGGGGGGACAGGGAATCACTGAAGCTTTCTTT
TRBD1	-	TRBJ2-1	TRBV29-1	CSVSSGTGYNEQFF	TGCAGCGTTTCTTCCGGGACAGGGTACAATGAGCAGTTCTTC
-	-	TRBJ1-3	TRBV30	CAWSSGNTIYF	TGTGCCTGGTCTTCTGGAAACACCATATATTTT
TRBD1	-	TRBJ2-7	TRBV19	CASSRPGQEYEQYF	TGTGCCAGTAGTAGGCCGGGACAGGAGTACGAGCAGTACTTC
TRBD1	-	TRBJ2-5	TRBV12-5	CASARTGEETQYF	TGTGCTAGTGCCCGGACAGGGGAAGAGACCCAGTACTTC
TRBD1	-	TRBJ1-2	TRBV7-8	CASRGTAKGFSGYTF	TGTGCCAGCAGGGGGACAGCGAAGGGGTTCTCTGGCTACACCTTC
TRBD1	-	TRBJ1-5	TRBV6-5	CASSLTGGNQPQHF	TGTGCCAGCAGTCTAACAGGGGGCAATCAGCCCCAGCATTTT
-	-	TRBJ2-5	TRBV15	CATSRDDPEETQYF	TGTGCCACCAGCAGAGATGATCCCGAGGAGACCCAGTACTTC
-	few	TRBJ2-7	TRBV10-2	CASSASAGEQYF	TGCGCCAGCAGTGCGTCCGCGGGGGAGCAGTACTTC
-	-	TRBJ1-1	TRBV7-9	CASSLDLNTEAFF	TGTGCCAGCAGCTTGGACTTGAACACTGAAGCTTTCTTT
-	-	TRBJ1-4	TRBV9	CASSVGSGRPTNEKLFF	TGTGCCAGCAGCGTAGGGTCGGGGAGACCAACTAATGAAAAACTGTTTTTT
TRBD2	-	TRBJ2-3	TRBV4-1	CASSLSAGVPTDTQYF	TGCGCCAGCAGCCTCTCTGCGGGGGTCCCCACAGATACGCAGTATTTT
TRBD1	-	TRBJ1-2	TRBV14	CASSPSRGRIYGYTF	TGTGCCAGCAGCCCTTCCAGGGGGCGCATCTATGGCTACACCTTC
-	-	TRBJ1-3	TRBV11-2	CASSYLRTALSGNTIYF	TGTGCCAGCAGCTACCTCAGGACAGCCCTCTCTGGAAACACCATATATTTT
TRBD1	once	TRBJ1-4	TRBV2	CASSADRFNEKLFF	TGTGCCAGCAGTGCGGACAGGTTTAATGAAAAACTGTTTTTT